This TCR beta chain was captured in a study of patients and donors after allogeneic stem cell transplantation. This clonotype was counted only a few times. Each CDR3 protein gets one entry after TCRdb re-called the RT-PCR reads with MiXCR. Among approximately 430,000 distinct CDR3 sequences listed, under 20% were seen once. The clonotype comes from a human donor who was either an allogeneic HSCT recipient or a stem cell or donor lymphocyte infusion donor (not recorded which). It is not recorded whose cells these are; they may come from a transplant donor. The specimen sequenced was blood, either unsorted or a sorted T cell fraction (not recorded which).

The CDR3 region has the DNA TGCAGTGCTAGAGACCCGGGAAGGCCTGAAGCTTTCTTT. It codes for CSARDPGRPEAFF. This chain links TRBV20-1 with TRBJ1-1; D ambiguous. The CDR3 loop spans 13 amino acids. V shed 0 bases and J shed 6 bases, with 11 bases lying between them. CDR1 DFQATT and CDR2 SNEGSKA come from the germline V gene (reference sequence).